What follows describes a single T cell receptor beta chain. What it recognizes is unknown. Researchers used the Oncomine TCR Beta short-read assay to sequence DNA from cultured CD4+ T cells. One entry per CDR3 protein, called by TCRdb with MiXCR from the PCR reads. The data contain 13,000 to 15,000 distinct CDR3 sequences, approximately 29% of them seen just once; the ten biggest clones take up roughly a sixth. The record originates from a study of vaccination and CD4 T cells after COVID-19. Treatment specified: approximately 10-day PBMC culture with coronavirus spike peptide pools or control peptides (ViraFEST assay). General study results and limits: In median terms, SARS-CoV-2-reactive clonotypes went from about 20 to 38, a nonsignificant rise.

After removal of 5 bases from V and 0 bases from J, the junction contained 1 base not matched to a gene. The CDR3 consists of 14 residues. In germline, CDR1 is WSHSY, CDR2 SAAADI. The material sequenced was cultured CD4+ T cells from blood. This chain links TRBV10-2 with TRBJ2-1, with 7 bases aligning to TRBD2. This TCR came from a human donor with COVID-19. CDR3 nucleotide sequence: TGCGCCAGCAGTATAGCGGGCTCCTACAATGAGCAGTTCTTC. It yields the protein CASSIAGSYNEQFF.